This T cell receptor beta chain is drawn from a study of T cell changes during pregnancy in multiple sclerosis. CDR1 is MNHEY, CDR2 SVGAGI, per germline. The length of the CDR3 is 12 residues. V was shortened by 6 bases and J by 0 bases, with 5 bases between the two germline ends. Assay used: immunoSEQ multiplex PCR; TCRdb lists only in-frame clones, some missing. The sample carries over 30,000 clones, about 91% recorded once. The source is a female donor with multiple sclerosis, enrolled in a pregnancy study. This sequence joins TRBV6-5 and TRBJ1-2; D call uncertain. The sample here was CD4+ T cells from peripheral blood mononuclear cells, taken in the third trimester of pregnancy. The CDR3 DNA sequence: TGTGCCAGCAGACAGACTAACTATGGCTACACCTTC. Protein sequence: CASRQTNYGYTF.